Below are 32 T cell receptor beta chains sequenced from a single sample in a study of identical twins. TCRdb redid the calling of the 5' RACE reads with MiXCR, one entry per CDR3 protein. The sample comprises some 900,000 distinct CDR3 sequences, 9% to 15% of which are singletons, and around 1.6% rests with the top ten. These records were also assigned to another study, of yellow fever vaccine responses in identical twins.

Sequencing was carried out using PBMCs. The receptors were gathered from a woman between 18 and 30 years old in good health.

This clonotype turned up a few times. The J gene is TRBJ2-3, the V gene TRBV12-3 or TRBV12-4, with D unresolved. Trimming left V 4 bases short and J 2 bases short, with 4 bases between. The CDR3 contains 12 residues. DNA for the CDR3: TGTGCCAGCAGTTGGATCACAGATACGCAGTATTTT. This translates into CASSWITDTQYF.

The sample holds many counts of this clonotype. V is TRBV2 and J is TRBJ2-3; D possibly matches TRBD1 or TRBD2 (7 bases each). This CDR3 comprises 14 residues. Germline V CDR1 and CDR2: SNHLY, FYNNEI. The CDR3 bases are TGTGCGAGCGGGACAGTACCTAGCACAGATACGCAGTATTTT. Amino acid sequence: CASGTVPSTDTQYF.

The chain recombines TRBV6-1 with TRBJ2-1, with TRBD2 as a possible D gene (5 bases). The CDR3 totals 13 residues. V lost 6 bases and J lost 8, with 14 bases in between. CDR1 and CDR2 from the germline V gene are MNHNS and SASEGT. The CDR3 nucleotides read TGTGCCAGCAGCCCGGACTCGGGATATGAGCAGTTCTTC. Its translation: CASSPDSGYEQFF.

This rearrangement joins TRBV7-9 to TRBJ2-5; the D is unclear. Trimming took off 0 bases at V and 7 bases at J, with 12 bases between the two ends. Germline values: CDR1 SEHNR, CDR2 FQNEAQ (reference sequence). The CDR3 totals 14 residues. CDR3 sequence: CASSLAEAWGTQYF. The CDR3 DNA reads TGTGCCAGCAGCTTAGCGGAAGCGTGGGGGACCCAGTACTTC.

This clonotype was observed a handful of times. The chain recombines TRBV20-1 with TRBJ1-5; D gene ambiguous. The CDR3 runs 12 residues. V was cut by 7 bases and J by 4 bases, with 11 bases left in between. Germline CDR1 is DFQATT and CDR2 is SNEGSKA (reference sequence). CDR3 residues: CSVGRTNQPQHF. DNA of the CDR3: TGCAGTGTGGGGAGGACGAATCAGCCCCAGCATTTT.

This clonotype was picked up a small number of times. In DNA, the CDR3 is TGTGCCAGCAGTGAGCGGGAGCTGGGGATGAAGACCCAGTACTTC. It is translated as CASSERELGMKTQYF. V usage is TRBV2 and J usage is TRBJ2-5; TRBD2 aligns across 7 bases. From germline, CDR1 is SNHLY and CDR2 FYNNEI. Trimming at V came to 3 bases and at J to 6 bases, leaving 10 bases not matched to a gene. The CDR3 has 15 amino acids.

This clonotype was found many times. The chain is built from TRBV28 and TRBJ2-7; a weak D match, TRBD2 (7 bases). CDR3 length: 14 amino acids. Trimming shortened V by 6 bases and J by 4 bases, and 16 bases separated the two germline ends. Germline V gene sequence: CDR1 MDHEN, CDR2 SYDVKM. CDR3 sequence (DNA): TGTGCCAGCAGCAAAACGGGGGGCAGTTACGAGCAGTACGTC. Amino acids: CASSKTGGSYEQYV.

The sample holds a few counts of this clonotype. The chain carries TRBV10-3 and TRBJ2-7; the match to TRBD1 covers 7 bases. This CDR3 is 12 amino acids long. The junction had 3 bases not matched to a gene; V was cut back by 8 bases and J by 2 bases. From germline, CDR1 is ENHRY and CDR2 SYGVKD. CDR3 sequence reads: CAIGTVTYEQYF. The CDR3 coding sequence is TGTGCCATCGGGACAGTTACCTACGAGCAGTACTTC.

The genes are TRBV6-2 or TRBV6-3 and TRBJ2-3; possible D gene TRBD1, 6 bases. The CDR3 loop spans 15 amino acids. Trimming removed 3 bases from V and 2 bases from J, with 12 bases in between. Germline V gives CDR1 MNHEY, CDR2 SVGEGT. The CDR3 region is CASSYGTKLTDTQYF. As DNA, the CDR3 is TGTGCCAGCAGTTATGGGACAAAACTCACAGATACGCAGTATTTT.

This chain uses TRBV18 with TRBJ2-1; no clear D. The germline gives CDR1 KGHSH, CDR2 LQKENI. The CDR3 sequence is 13 residues long. The germline V and J ends were trimmed by 3 bases and 6 bases, with 9 bases remaining between them. For the CDR3, the DNA is TGTGCCAGCTCACCCTCGGGCCCCAATGAGCAGTTCTTC. Protein: CASSPSGPNEQFF.

The table lists this clonotype with a few counts. This sequence joins TRBV12-3 or TRBV12-4 and TRBJ2-1, with 14 bases lining up with TRBD2. Trimming cost V 3 bases and J 4 bases; bases outside gene matches: 11. CDR3 length equals 19 residues. The CDR3: CASSFIPGLAGAEYNEQFF. The CDR3 region has the DNA TGTGCCAGCAGTTTTATCCCGGGACTAGCGGGAGCCGAATACAATGAGCAGTTCTTC.

In its sample, this clonotype was seen a few times. V and J are TRBV12-3 or TRBV12-4 and TRBJ2-5; 10 positions match TRBD2. The CDR3 has 16 amino acids. J lost 5 bases, V lost 2 bases, and 8 bases had no gene match. The CDR3 loop reads CASSLLSGRADETQYF. For the CDR3, the DNA is TGTGCCAGCAGTTTACTGAGCGGGAGGGCCGATGAGACCCAGTACTTC.

This clonotype was picked up a small number of times. CDR3 protein: CASSPRGGQAISTEAFF. For the CDR3, the DNA is TGTGCCAGCAGCCCACGAGGAGGACAGGCGATTAGCACTGAAGCTTTCTTT. This chain connects TRBV7-9 to TRBJ1-1, with 7 bases that match TRBD1. Unmatched junction bases numbered 16, after V lost 5 bases and J lost 4 bases. This CDR3 comprises 17 residues. From germline, CDR1 is SEHNR and CDR2 FQNEAQ (reference sequence).

The rearrangement uses TRBV5-1 and TRBJ2-7, with 9 bases fitting TRBD1. V shed 2 bases and J 4 bases; nucleotides not matched to a gene: 7. CDR3 length equals 15 residues. Germline values: CDR1 SGHRS, CDR2 YFSETQ. CDR3 residues: CASSFGTGYGYEQYV. DNA of the CDR3: TGCGCCAGCAGCTTCGGGACAGGGTATGGTTACGAGCAGTACGTC.

Only a few counts were recorded for this clonotype. The rearrangement joins TRBV28 to TRBJ2-3; 7 bases are a match to TRBD2. V dropped 5 bases and J dropped 6; count of bases not matched to a gene: 5. CDR3 size: 13 residues. Germline lookup yields CDR1 MDHEN and CDR2 SYDVKM. In nucleotides, the CDR3 is TGTGCCAGCAGTCAGACTAGCATGGATACGCAGTATTTT. Translation: CASSQTSMDTQYF.

This rearrangement joins TRBV20-1 to TRBJ1-2; 7 bases are shared with TRBD1. Germline-derived CDR1 and CDR2 are DFQATT and SNEGSKA (reference sequence). The CDR3 runs 13 residues. V shed 1 base, J shed 4 bases, and the junction held 3 bases outside the gene matches. CDR3 in DNA: TGCAGTGCTAGAGTCGGGACAGTCTATGGCTACACCTTC. Translating gives CSARVGTVYGYTF.

DNA of the CDR3: TGCGCCAGCAGCCAAGTAAGCGGGGGGGCCGTGGAGACCCAGTACTTC. It encodes CASSQVSGGAVETQYF. The gene calls are TRBV4-1 and TRBJ2-5; TRBD2 aligns across 10 bases. The ends lost 1 base at V and 5 bases at J; junction bases unmatched: 7. Germline assignment: CDR1 MGHRA and CDR2 YSYEKL. CDR3 size: 16 residues.

This clonotype has only a few counts. The chain couples TRBV24-1 to TRBJ1-2, with 9 nucleotides matching TRBD1. The V gene end was trimmed by 8 bases and the J gene end by 2 bases; junction bases not matched to a gene: 5. CDR3 length equals 14 residues. The germline gives CDR1 KGHDR, CDR2 SFDVKD. The CDR3 protein is CATNSGTGNYGYTF. CDR3 nucleotide sequence: TGTGCCACCAATTCCGGGACAGGGAACTATGGCTACACCTTC.

This clonotype was counted a few times. The chain is built from TRBV19 and TRBJ2-3; D remains unclear. V lost 7 bases, J lost 1 base, and 12 bases lay in between. Germline V CDR1 and CDR2: LNHDA, SQIVND (reference sequence). The CDR3 is made up of 14 amino acids. The CDR3 DNA sequence: TGTGCCAGTACCTCCCCGTCGGGCACAGATACGCAGTATTTT. It specifies CASTSPSGTDTQYF.

This rearrangement joins TRBV15 to TRBJ2-3; 8 bases align to TRBD2. The V and J ends lost 3 bases and 0 bases, in that order; junction bases with no gene match: 2. The CDR3 runs 15 residues. The germline gives CDR1 LNHNV, CDR2 YYDKDF (reference sequence). CDR3 nucleotide sequence: TGTGCCACCAGCAGGATAGCGGGGAGCACAGATACGCAGTATTTT. The encoded protein is CATSRIAGSTDTQYF.

V gene TRBV3-1 combines with J gene TRBJ2-5; 16 positions match TRBD2. This CDR3 has 17 amino acids. J gave up 5 bases and V 4 bases, and 7 bases lay outside the gene matches. The germline V gene encodes CDR1 LGHDT and CDR2 YNNKEL (reference sequence). CDR3 amino acids: CASSPGTSGGALETQYF. The CDR3 region has the DNA TGTGCCAGCAGCCCCGGGACTAGCGGGGGGGCCCTGGAGACCCAGTACTTC.

In this sample, this clonotype turned up many times. This sequence joins TRBV20-1 and TRBJ2-7; D unclear. CDR3 length equals 13 residues. The germline V and J ends were trimmed by 4 bases and 2 bases, with 12 bases remaining between them. CDR1 and CDR2 from the germline V gene are DFQATT and SNEGSKA (reference sequence). DNA for the CDR3: TGCAGTGCTACCGAGAAAGAACCCTACGAGCAGTACTTC. The encoded protein is CSATEKEPYEQYF.

V gene TRBV4-1 combines with J gene TRBJ1-2, with TRBD1 matching 7 bases. Unmatched junction bases numbered 5, after V lost 0 bases and J lost 4 bases. The CDR3 sequence is 15 residues long. CDR1 and CDR2 from the germline V gene are MGHRA and YSYEKL. This CDR3 reads CASSQDFQGGYGYTF. The DNA of the CDR3 is TGCGCCAGCAGCCAAGACTTCCAGGGGGGCTATGGCTACACCTTC.

The rearrangement uses TRBV5-1 and TRBJ2-3; 8 bases map to TRBD2. Germline V lookup: CDR1 SGHRS, CDR2 YFSETQ. J lost 2 bases, V lost 4 bases, and 6 bases had no gene match. This CDR3 region has 15 residues. Here the CDR3 reads CASSPPGGLTDTQYF. The DNA of the CDR3 is TGCGCCAGCAGCCCGCCGGGGGGGCTCACAGATACGCAGTATTTT.

This rearrangement joins TRBV6-1 to TRBJ2-1, with D tentatively TRBD2 (5 bases). CDR3 length equals 18 residues. Germline CDR1 MNHNS, CDR2 SASEGT. Trimming stripped 8 bases from V and 5 bases from J, with 28 bases between. The CDR3 nucleotides are TGTGCCAGCCTTGCGGGCTTTCTCCCCCACTCTTACAACAATGAGCAGTTCTTC. Translation: CASLAGFLPHSYNNEQFF.

The V gene is TRBV2, the J gene TRBJ1-2; no reliable D call. The V end lost 5 bases, the J end lost 4 bases, and 11 bases lay between the germline ends. Germline V lookup: CDR1 SNHLY, CDR2 FYNNEI. CDR3 length: 13 amino acids. CDR3 coding DNA: TGTGCCAGCAGTCTAATTGAGTCCTATGGCTACACCTTC. It codes for CASSLIESYGYTF.

A few counts support this clonotype. V gene TRBV5-1 combines with J gene TRBJ2-2; maybe TRBD1 (6 bases). From germline, CDR1 is SGHRS and CDR2 YFSETQ. The CDR3 runs to 14 residues. Between the trimmed V and J ends, which lost 0 bases and 6 bases, there was a span of 9 bases. Here the CDR3 reads CASSLEGVPGELFF. The CDR3 nucleotides are TGCGCCAGCAGCTTGGAGGGGGTTCCCGGGGAGCTGTTTTTT.

This chain links TRBV4-1 with TRBJ1-2, with 9 bases fitting TRBD1. The CDR3 contains 17 residues. Germline V gene data show CDR1 as MGHRA and CDR2 as YSYEKL. The V gene end was trimmed by 0 bases and the J gene end by 4 bases; junction bases not matched to a gene: 9. CDR3 in amino acids: CASSQDGDRGDIYGYTF. DNA for the CDR3: TGCGCCAGCAGCCAAGACGGAGACAGGGGGGATATCTATGGCTACACCTTC.

This clonotype appeared a few times. The chain joins TRBV9 to TRBJ2-1, with TRBD2 matching 8 bases. Trimming cost V 2 bases and J 0 bases; bases outside gene matches: 10. The germline V gene encodes CDR1 SGDLS and CDR2 YYNGEE. The CDR3 has 18 residues. CDR3 in DNA: TGTGCCAGCAGCGTGGGGGGGGGAGCGGGAGCCTCCTACAATGAGCAGTTCTTC. Translation gives CASSVGGGAGASYNEQFF.

This clonotype has only a few counts. The rearrangement uses TRBV5-1 and TRBJ2-2; unclear D gene. The CDR3 covers 13 residues. Trimming removed 4 bases from V and 6 bases from J, with 10 bases in between. The V gene's germline CDR1 is SGHRS and CDR2 YFSETQ. DNA of the CDR3: TGCGCCAGCAGCACCGTAGCCCCCGGGGAGCTGTTTTTT. As protein: CASSTVAPGELFF. The entire variable domain, with the rest obtained from reference TRBV5-1 and TRBJ2-2, is as follows: KAGVTQTPRYLIKTRGQQVTLSCSPISGHRSVSWYQQTPGQGLQFLFEYFSETQRNKGNFPGRFSGRQFSNSRSEMNVSTLELGDSALYLCASSTVAPGELFFGEGSRLTVL.

This clonotype turned up a few times. V gene TRBV29-1 combines with J gene TRBJ1-2; no clear D gene. CDR1 and CDR2 from the germline V gene are SQVTM and ANQGSEA. The CDR3 is 12 residues long. The ends were cut back, 5 bases at V and 8 bases at J, with 15 bases in the middle. CDR3 residues: CSVSGTALGYTF. The DNA for the CDR3 is TGCAGCGTTAGTGGCACCGCCTTGGGCTACACCTTC.

This clonotype was counted at least ten times. The rearrangement joins TRBV4-1 to TRBJ2-1, with a weak D call TRBD1 (5 bases). The CDR3 contains 14 residues. Germline V gene lookup returns CDR1 MGHRA and CDR2 YSYEKL. V lost 0 bases and J 8 bases, leaving 11 bases between the germline ends. CDR3 sequence reads: CASSQDQGSYEQFF. Written as DNA, the CDR3 is TGCGCCAGCAGCCAAGATCAGGGCAGCTATGAGCAGTTCTTC.